This T cell receptor (beta chain) was identified in a study of blood T cell repertoires in COVID-19. TCRdb keeps only in-frame clones here, not all; method: immunoSEQ multiplex PCR. Among roughly 120,000 clones listed, approximately 84% were seen once. V was trimmed by 1 base and J by 5 bases, leaving 14 bases between them. CDR1 and CDR2 (germline): MNHEY, SVGAGI. CDR3 length: 15 amino acids. Material for sequencing was peripheral blood. This clonotype originated in a woman aged 55-70 years with acute or convalescent COVID-19. This sequence joins TRBV6-5 and TRBJ2-5; maybe TRBD2 (5 bases). DNA of the CDR3: TGTGCCAGCAGTTACTACCCCGGACCGGGGGAGACCCAGTACTTC. Protein: CASSYYPGPGETQYF.